A selection of T cell receptor beta chains follows, all from one sample in a study of shared clonotypes between healthy human individuals. Only in-frame clones appear in the TCRdb table, and some are missing; sequencing was by immunoSEQ multiplex PCR. The sample has 2.3 million or so clones; just over 90% are singletons. The sample consisted of naive CD4+ T cells from PBMCs. The receptors derive from a man younger than 35 in good health. Some clones in this sample may be carry-over from other donors' samples. CDR3s include the opening cysteine and the closing phenylalanine or tryptophan. D genes are given only for firm matches. Clone size, where shown, is once, few, many, or a class for clones that have expanded.

j_call clone_size d_call v_call cdr3_nt cdr3_aa
TRBJ2-3 . TRBD2 TRBV5-1 TGCGCCAGCAGCCTACCAACTAGCGGGAGCGCAGATACGCAGTATTTT CASSLPTSGSADTQYF
TRBJ2-1 . . TRBV11-2 TGTGCCAGCAGGGGAATCGCGGGAACTGAGCAGTTCTTC CASRGIAGTEQFF
TRBJ2-7 . TRBD1 TRBV9 TGTGCCAGCAGCGTTGGACAGGGGGCTGGCGAGCAGTACTTC CASSVGQGAGEQYF
TRBJ2-1 . . TRBV7-3 TGTGCCAGCAGCAAAAACCCAGGGGCTGCCTACAATGAGCAGTTCTTC CASSKNPGAAYNEQFF
TRBJ2-2 . TRBD2 TRBV4-1 TGCGCCAGCAGCCAGATGACTAGCGCAACCGGGGAGCTGTTTTTT CASSQMTSATGELFF
TRBJ2-1 . TRBD1 TRBV5-1 TGCGCCAGCAGCTCCCGGACAGGGATGCATGAGCAGTTCTTC CASSSRTGMHEQFF
TRBJ1-2 . . TRBV28 TGTGCCAGCAGTTTCGGGGACAACTATGGCTACACCTTC CASSFGDNYGYTF
TRBJ2-3 . . TRBV28 TGTGCCAGCAGTTTCAAGCAACGCACAGATACGCAGTATTTT CASSFKQRTDTQYF
TRBJ2-7 . . TRBV19 TGTGCCAGTAGTTCGGGTATCCCCTACGAGCAGTACTTC CASSSGIPYEQYF
TRBJ2-1 . TRBD2 TRBV5-1 TGCGCCAGCGCCATCACTAGCGGGAGCTACAATGAGCAGTTCTTC CASAITSGSYNEQFF
TRBJ2-1 . . TRBV11-2 TGTGCCAGCAGCTCCCTCAAGGGGCCAAATGAGCAGTTCTTC CASSSLKGPNEQFF
TRBJ2-5 . . TRBV5-1 TGCGCCAGCAGCTTAGGAGGCAACCAGGGGGAGACCCAGTACTTC CASSLGGNQGETQYF
TRBJ1-1 once TRBD1 TRBV10-1 TGCGCCAGCAGTGAGTCGCTGTGGGGGACAGCTTCTAACACTGAAGCTTTCTTT CASSESLWGTASNTEAFF
TRBJ1-1 . . TRBV29-1 TGCAGCGGGGAGAGGGGGACTGAAGCTTTCTTT CSGERGTEAFF
TRBJ2-1 . TRBD1 TRBV18 TGTGCCAGCTCACCACTCCTGACAGGGGACAATGAGCAGTTCTTC CASSPLLTGDNEQFF
TRBJ2-3 . . TRBV5-1 TGCGCCAGCAGCCAGTCGGGAGTGGGAGATACGCAGTATTTT CASSQSGVGDTQYF
TRBJ2-1 . TRBD2 TRBV4-2 TGTGCCAGCACCCCGGGTCTAGCGGGGAACTACAATGAGCAGTTCTTC CASTPGLAGNYNEQFF
TRBJ2-1 . . TRBV15 TGTGCCACCAGTGACGGGGCCTACAATGAGCAGTTCTTC CATSDGAYNEQFF
TRBJ1-2 . . TRBV5-8 TGTGCCAGCATAAGGGTCGGCTATGGCTACACCTTC CASIRVGYGYTF
TRBJ2-3 . TRBD2 TRBV4-2 TGTGCCAGCAGCCCTCTGGGGGCTAGCGGGGCTAGCACAGATACGCAGTATTTT CASSPLGASGASTDTQYF
TRBJ2-5 . TRBD2 TRBV28 TGTGCCAGCAGTTCACTAGCGGGAGGGACAGAGACCCAGTACTTC CASSSLAGGTETQYF
TRBJ1-3 . . TRBV7-7 TGTGCCAGCAGCTTAGGAACAGGAAGAAACACCATATATTTT CASSLGTGRNTIYF
TRBJ2-1 . . TRBV7-9 TGTGCCAGCACGGAACTCGAGAAGGGCAATGAGCAGTTCTTC CASTELEKGNEQFF
TRBJ2-3 . TRBD1 TRBV7-7 TGTGCCAGCAGCTCAACAGGGGGATTCACAGATACGCAGTATTTT CASSSTGGFTDTQYF
TRBJ2-7 . TRBD1 TRBV7-8 TGTGCCAGCAGCTTAAACCGGGACAGGGGCGACTACGAGCAGTACTTC CASSLNRDRGDYEQYF
TRBJ1-5 . . TRBV28 TGTGCCAGCAGTTTTTTTAGGGGGGTGATGGGTCAGCCCCAGCATTTT CASSFFRGVMGQPQHF
TRBJ2-5 . . TRBV6-5 TGTGCCAGCAGTTACACCCAGGCGTACCAAGAGACCCAGTACTTC CASSYTQAYQETQYF
TRBJ2-7 . TRBD2 TRBV28 TGTGCCAGCAGTCTAACCGGGGGCCGGGGTAGCGGGAGAACCTACGAGCAGTACTTC CASSLTGGRGSGRTYEQYF
TRBJ2-3 . . TRBV5-4 TGTGCCAGCAGCTTGGCGGGGTCCCTCACAGATACGCAGTATTTT CASSLAGSLTDTQYF